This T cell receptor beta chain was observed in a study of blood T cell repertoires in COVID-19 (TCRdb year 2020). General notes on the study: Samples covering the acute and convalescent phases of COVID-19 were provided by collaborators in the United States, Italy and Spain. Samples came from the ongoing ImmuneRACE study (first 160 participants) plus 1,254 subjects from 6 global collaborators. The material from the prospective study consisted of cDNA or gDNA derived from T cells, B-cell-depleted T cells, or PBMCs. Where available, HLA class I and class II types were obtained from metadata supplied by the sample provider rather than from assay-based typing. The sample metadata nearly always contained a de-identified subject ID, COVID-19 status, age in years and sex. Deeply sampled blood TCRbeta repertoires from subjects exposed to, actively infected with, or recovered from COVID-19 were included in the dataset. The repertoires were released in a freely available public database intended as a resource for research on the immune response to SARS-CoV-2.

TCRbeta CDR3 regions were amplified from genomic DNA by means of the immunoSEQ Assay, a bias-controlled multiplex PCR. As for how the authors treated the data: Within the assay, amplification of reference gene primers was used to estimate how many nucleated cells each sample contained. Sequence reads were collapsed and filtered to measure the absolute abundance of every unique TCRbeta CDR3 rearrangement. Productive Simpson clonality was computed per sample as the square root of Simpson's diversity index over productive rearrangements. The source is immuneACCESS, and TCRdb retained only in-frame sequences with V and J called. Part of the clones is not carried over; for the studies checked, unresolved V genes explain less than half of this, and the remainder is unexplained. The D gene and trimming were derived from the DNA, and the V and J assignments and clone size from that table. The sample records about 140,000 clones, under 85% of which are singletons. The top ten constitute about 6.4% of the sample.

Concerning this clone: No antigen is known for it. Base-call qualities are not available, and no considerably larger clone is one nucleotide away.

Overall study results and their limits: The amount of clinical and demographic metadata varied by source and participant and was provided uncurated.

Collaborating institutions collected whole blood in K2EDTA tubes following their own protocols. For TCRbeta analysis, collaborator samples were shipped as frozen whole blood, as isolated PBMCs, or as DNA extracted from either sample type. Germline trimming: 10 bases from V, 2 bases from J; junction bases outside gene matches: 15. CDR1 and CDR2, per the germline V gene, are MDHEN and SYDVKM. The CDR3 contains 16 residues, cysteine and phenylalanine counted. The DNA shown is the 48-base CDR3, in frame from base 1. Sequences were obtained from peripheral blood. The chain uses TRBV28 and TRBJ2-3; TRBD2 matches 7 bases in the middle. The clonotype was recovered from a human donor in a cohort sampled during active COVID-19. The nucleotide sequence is TGTGCCACCTCGGTATCGACGGGGGGTCTCACAGATACGCAGTATTTT. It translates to CATSVSTGGLTDTQYF.